Sequencing of this TCR beta chain was carried out in a study of identical twins. Findings of the study overall: In drawing conclusions, the study used cross-sectional statistical analysis and did not follow the same donors. Monozygotic twins shared more out-of-frame TCR alpha than recombination models predicted.

This CDR3 comprises 14 residues. Germline V gives CDR1 SQVTM, CDR2 ANQGSEA. On this clonotype itself: Its antigen is as yet unknown. An end of the junction does not agree with germline; a read error may underlie this.

TCRdb independently ran MiXCR on the 5' RACE reads; one entry per CDR3 protein. The data show 250,000 to 350,000 distinct CDR3 sequences, with roughly 9% seen just once and around 7.1% held by the top ten. These data are also associated with another study on yellow fever vaccine responses in identical twins.

The source of this sequence is a woman younger than 30 in good health. The rearrangement links TRBV29-1 to TRBJ2-2, with D hard to call. The sample was CD8+ T cells sorted from blood. The CDR3 loop reads CCVENPAGTGELFF. The DNA of the CDR3 is TGCTGCGTTGAAAACCCAGCCGGCACCGGGGAGCTGTTTTTT.